A single sample is the source of the 19 T cell receptor beta chains below, sequenced in a study of cytomegalovirus exposure and HLA in healthy donors. Researchers ran the PCR with 60 Vbeta and 13 Jbeta primers. Profiled with immunoSEQ multiplex PCR; TCRdb holds only in-frame clones, not every one. The data contain under 130,000 clones, about 77% of them seen just once; the ten biggest clones take up 10% to 13%. Input material: PBMCs. The source of these receptors is a woman under 30 in good health and CMV-seropositive.

This clone appeared a single time. DNA of the CDR3: TGTGCCAGTAGTCCTCCTGGGGGGGGCTATGGCTACACCTTC. Protein product: CASSPPGGGYGYTF. This chain uses TRBV19 with TRBJ1-2; TRBD1 might be the D (5 bases). Germline CDR1 and CDR2: LNHDA and SQIVND (reference sequence). This CDR3 comprises 14 residues. Trimming took 5 bases from V and 4 from J, leaving 14 bases between them.

The J gene is TRBJ2-7, the V gene TRBV9, with 7 bases fitting TRBD2. The CDR3 is made up of 15 amino acids. The ends lost 1 base at V and 2 bases at J; junction bases unmatched: 6. In germline, CDR1 is SGDLS, CDR2 YYNGEE. The CDR3 DNA follows: TGTGCCAGCAGCGTATCAGTTACTAGCGCCTACGAGCAGTACTTC. Its translation is CASSVSVTSAYEQYF.

This clone appeared once. The V and J genes are TRBV6-5 and TRBJ1-2; 7 nucleotides agree with TRBD1. Trimming at V came to 2 bases and at J to 4 bases, leaving 4 bases not matched to a gene. The CDR3 consists of 14 residues. The V gene's germline CDR1 is MNHEY and CDR2 SVGAGI. CDR3 in DNA: TGTGCCAGCAGTTACCGACAGGGTACCTATGGCTACACCTTC. Translated, it gives CASSYRQGTYGYTF.

The CDR3 here is CASSLARWDRGLSGANVLTF. As DNA, the CDR3 is TGCGCCAGCAGCTTGGCTCGTTGGGACAGGGGGCTTTCTGGGGCCAACGTCCTGACTTTC. The V and J genes are TRBV5-1 and TRBJ2-6; 12 bases match TRBD1. Germline CDR1 is SGHRS and CDR2 is YFSETQ. The CDR3 length is 20 residues. V shed 0 bases and J 1 base; nucleotides not matched to a gene: 8.

The gene calls are TRBV27 and TRBJ2-7, with TRBD1 identical over 7 bases. Germline CDR1 is MNHEY and CDR2 is SMNVEV (reference sequence). CDR3 length: 20 amino acids. V lost 1 base and J lost 0; bases outside the gene matches: 18. In DNA form, the CDR3 reads TGTGCCAGCAGTTTATGGGCGGCAGGGGGAACGCGCCCGCACTCCTACGAGCAGTACTTC. Encoded protein: CASSLWAAGGTRPHSYEQYF.

The V call is TRBV11-1, the J call TRBJ2-7; D not resolved. The CDR3 sequence is 14 residues long. Germline V gene data show CDR1 as SGHAT and CDR2 as FQDESV (reference sequence). V lost 8 bases and J lost 3, with 17 bases in between. CDR3 region: CASLPGFGVYEQYF. CDR3 nucleotide sequence: TGTGCCAGCCTCCCAGGTTTTGGCGTCTACGAGCAGTACTTC.

The chain has TRBV7-2 and TRBJ2-2; 8 nucleotides align to TRBD1. Unmatched junction bases numbered 14, after V lost 4 bases and J lost 10 bases. The germline gives CDR1 SGHTA, CDR2 FQGNSA. The CDR3 runs to 16 residues. The CDR3 is CASSWEARTGRVELFF. The CDR3 nucleotides are TGTGCCAGCAGCTGGGAGGCTAGGACAGGGCGGGTGGAGCTGTTTTTT.

Only a few counts were recorded for this clone. The chain employs TRBV25-1 and TRBJ2-4; 9 bases are a match to TRBD1. CDR3 length: 14 amino acids. Germline values: CDR1 MGHDK, CDR2 SYGVNS. With 3 bases clipped from V and 6 bases from J, the junction kept 3 bases outside the gene matches. As DNA, the CDR3 is TGTGCCAGCAGTGATGCGGGACAGGGAAACATTCAGTACTTC. It specifies CASSDAGQGNIQYF. Supplemented by reference TRBV25-1 and TRBJ2-4, the full variable domain reads EADIYQTPRYLVIGTGKKITLECSQTMGHDKMYWYQQDPGMELHLIHYSYGVNSTEKGDLSSESTVSRIRTEHFPLTLESARPSHTSQYLCASSDAGQGNIQYFGAGTRLSVL.

The chain links TRBV19 to TRBJ2-3; 8 nucleotides match TRBD1. Germline CDR1 is LNHDA and CDR2 is SQIVND (reference sequence). CDR3 length: 16 residues. With V trimmed by 5 bases and J by 2 bases, 9 bases remained unmatched. The CDR3: CASSLRQGWDTDTQYF. DNA of the CDR3: TGTGCCAGTAGTCTGAGACAGGGGTGGGACACAGATACGCAGTATTTT.

This clone was counted once. The chain joins TRBV28 to TRBJ2-4; D is possibly TRBD2 (6 bases). The germline V gene encodes CDR1 MDHEN and CDR2 SYDVKM. The CDR3 is 15 amino acids. Trimming pared 3 bases from V and 4 bases from J, leaving 13 bases between. The CDR3 is CASSLGRGKKNIQYF. The DNA for the CDR3 is TGTGCCAGCAGTTTGGGTCGGGGGAAAAAAAACATTCAGTACTTC.

This chain joins TRBV27 and TRBJ1-1, with D possibly matching TRBD1 (5 bases). Looked up from germline, CDR1 is MNHEY and CDR2 is SMNVEV (reference sequence). V was clipped by 4 bases and J by 8 bases, with 8 bases between them. The CDR3 has 11 amino acids. The CDR3 protein is CASSSRVEAFF. The CDR3 DNA sequence: TGTGCCAGCAGTTCCAGGGTGGAAGCTTTCTTT.

This clone was seen many times. Since a much larger clone is just one base distant, this may be a read error. The V and J genes are TRBV28 and TRBJ2-1; the match to TRBD2 covers 9 bases. From germline, CDR1 is MDHEN and CDR2 SYDVKM. V lost 2 bases and J lost 9; bases outside the gene matches: 8. This CDR3 is built from 15 residues. The CDR3 DNA reads TGTGCCAGCAGTTTAGGGTTTAGCGGGAGCTGTGAGCAGTTCTTC. Its translation is CASSLGFSGSCEQFF.

The gene calls are TRBV18 and TRBJ2-7, with D perhaps matching TRBD2 (5 bases). The V end was cut by 0 bases, the J end by 5 bases, with 8 bases between. Germline CDR1 is KGHSH and CDR2 is LQKENI. CDR3 length: 13 amino acids. The CDR3 reads CASSPPRLNEQYF. CDR3 coding DNA: TGTGCCAGCTCACCACCGAGACTAAACGAGCAGTACTTC.

The rearrangement uses TRBV6-5 and TRBJ1-4; D is unclear. Germline CDR1 reads MNHEY; CDR2 reads SVGAGI. Trimming stripped 6 bases from V and 10 bases from J, with 9 bases between. The CDR3 runs to 11 residues. As DNA, the CDR3 is TGTGCCAGCAGCTCCCTAGGAAAACTGTTTTTT. Protein product: CASSSLGKLFF.

The V gene is TRBV19, the J gene TRBJ1-2; D gene unclear. Germline-derived CDR1 and CDR2 are LNHDA and SQIVND (reference sequence). V lost 7 bases to trimming and J lost 4 bases, with 10 bases between them. The CDR3 is 12 amino acids. The CDR3 nucleotides are TGTGCCAGTACTAACAGCCCCTATGGCTACACCTTC. Protein sequence: CASTNSPYGYTF. Together with reference TRBV19 and TRBJ1-2, the CDR3 gives the full variable domain: DGGITQSPKYLFRKEGQNVTLSCEQNLNHDAMYWYRQDPGQGLRLIYYSQIVNDFQKGDIAEGYSVSREKKESFPLTVTSAQKNPTAFYLCASTNSPYGYTFGSGTRLTVV.

This clone occurred once. The genes are TRBV4-1 and TRBJ1-3, with TRBD1 matching 8 bases. This CDR3 comprises 21 residues. Germline CDR1 and CDR2: MGHRA and YSYEKL. The J segment lost 0 bases and the V segment lost 0 bases, leaving 16 bases of the junction unmatched. The CDR3 protein is CASSQEQGAVPFLPSGNTIYF. In DNA, the CDR3 is TGCGCCAGCAGCCAAGAGCAGGGGGCGGTTCCCTTTCTTCCCTCTGGAAACACCATATATTTT.

The chain couples TRBV6-5 to TRBJ2-5; unclear D gene. Germline loops: CDR1 MNHEY, CDR2 SVGAGI. The CDR3 runs 14 residues. Trimming stripped 0 bases from V and 1 base from J, with 6 bases between. In nucleotides, the CDR3 is TGTGCCAGCAGTTACTCTCCCAGCCAAGAGACCCAGTACTTC. Translation: CASSYSPSQETQYF.

The J gene is TRBJ2-1, the V gene TRBV10-3; 10 positions agree with TRBD1. Germline V gene sequence: CDR1 ENHRY, CDR2 SYGVKD. This CDR3 region has 15 residues. Germline trimming cut 4 bases from V and 3 bases from J; bases unmatched to any gene: 3. In nucleotides, the CDR3 is TGTGCCATCAGTGTGGGACAGGGGCTCTACAATGAGCAGTTCTTC. Translation: CAISVGQGLYNEQFF.

The chain couples TRBV9 to TRBJ2-1, with D hard to call. Deletions cut 0 bases from V and 7 bases from J, with 11 bases between. The germline V gene has CDR1 SGDLS and CDR2 YYNGEE. CDR3 length: 14 residues. The CDR3 protein is CASSVDGFQNEQFF. CDR3 in DNA: TGTGCCAGCAGCGTAGACGGGTTCCAAAATGAGCAGTTCTTC.